This T cell receptor (beta chain) came from a study of Graves' ophthalmopathy and Graves' hyperthyroidism. Findings and caveats of the study: Most thyroid clonotypes with frequency above 0.001 were detected in blood too. Classification of ophthalmopathy versus stable hyperthyroidism by a 13-signature model yielded 85% to 90% sensitivity and around 77% specificity.

Ophthalmopathy not arising within 18 months of follow-up defined hyperthyroidism as stable. Serum thyroxine and TRAb, along with clinical symptoms, thyroid ultrasound and orbital computed tomography, were what diagnosis relied on. This clonotype was counted ten times or more. Its specificity is not known. For repertoire sequencing, the TCR beta CDR3 regions were amplified from RNA transcripts. The library came from an HTBI-primed first-round RT-PCR and a second-round multiplex PCR. TCRdb ran MiXCR on the multiplex PCR reads and lists one entry per CDR3 protein. The sample includes roughly 400,000 distinct CDR3 sequences, just over 15% of them seen just once. Germline CDR1 and CDR2: LGHDT and YNNKEL (reference sequence). Trimming took 1 base from V and 2 from J; bases not matched to a gene: 2. CDR3 length: 15 amino acids.

The sequencing sample was made of peripheral blood. The sequence came from a woman younger than 35 with stable Graves' hyperthyroidism. The rearrangement links TRBV3-1 to TRBJ2-4; TRBD1 agrees at 7 bases. The CDR3 here is CASSQVQGTKNIQYF. The CDR3 DNA follows: TGTGCCAGCAGCCAAGTACAGGGGACCAAAAACATTCAGTACTTC.